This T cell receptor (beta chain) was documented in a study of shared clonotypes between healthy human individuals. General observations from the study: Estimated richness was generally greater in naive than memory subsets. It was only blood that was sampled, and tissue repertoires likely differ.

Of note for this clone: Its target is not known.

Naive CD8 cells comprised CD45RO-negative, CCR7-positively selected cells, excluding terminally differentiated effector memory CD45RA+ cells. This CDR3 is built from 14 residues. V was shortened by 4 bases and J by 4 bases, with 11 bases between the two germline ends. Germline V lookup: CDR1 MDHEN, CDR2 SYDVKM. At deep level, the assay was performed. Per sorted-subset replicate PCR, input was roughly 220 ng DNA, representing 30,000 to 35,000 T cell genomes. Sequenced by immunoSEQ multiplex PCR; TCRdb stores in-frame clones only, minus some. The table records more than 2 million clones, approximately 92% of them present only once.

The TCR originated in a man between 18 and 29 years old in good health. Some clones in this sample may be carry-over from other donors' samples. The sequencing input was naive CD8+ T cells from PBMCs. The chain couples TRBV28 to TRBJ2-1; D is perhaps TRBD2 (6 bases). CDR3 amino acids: CASSSLTRYNEQFF. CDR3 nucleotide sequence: TGTGCCAGCAGTTCCCTGACTAGATACAATGAGCAGTTCTTC. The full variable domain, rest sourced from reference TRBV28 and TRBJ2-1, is DVKVTQSSRYLVKRTGEKVFLECVQDMDHENMFWYRQDPGLGLRLIYFSYDVKMKEKGDIPEGYSVSREKKERFSLILESASTNQTSMYLCASSSLTRYNEQFFGPGTRLTVL.